These 28 T cell receptor beta chains came from one sample sequenced in a study of memory CD4+ T cells and cytomegalovirus serostatus. The sort gate was single viable CD3+CD4+CD8-CD45RO+ cells for memory CD4+ T cells. Sequenced by immunoSEQ multiplex PCR; TCRdb stores in-frame clones only, minus some. The sample includes 56,000 or so clones, around 78% of them seen just once. Material for sequencing was memory CD4+ T cells from blood. These receptors all stem from an adult in good health and CMV-seronegative.

This sequence joins TRBV5-1 and TRBJ1-6; D is unclear. CDR1 is SGHRS and CDR2 is YFSETQ in the germline V gene. Trimming pared 6 bases from V and 3 bases from J, leaving 13 bases between. The CDR3 contains 15 residues. Here the CDR3 DNA reads TGCGCCAGCAAGCAGGACCCGAGCTATAATTCACCCCTCCACTTT. It codes for CASKQDPSYNSPLHF.

This clone turned up a few times. The gene calls are TRBV28 and TRBJ1-1; 7 bases fit TRBD1. This CDR3 spans 13 amino acids. The germline CDR1 and CDR2 sequences are MDHEN and SYDVKM. Trimming cost V 6 bases and J 4 bases; bases outside gene matches: 5. CDR3 DNA: TGTGCCAGCAGCCGAGACAGGGTCACTGAAGCTTTCTTT. This sequence encodes CASSRDRVTEAFF.

This clone was counted only a few times. V is TRBV5-1 and J is TRBJ2-7, with D tentatively TRBD1 (6 bases). The CDR3 has 13 amino acids. V was clipped by 3 bases and J by 5 bases, with 12 bases between them. Per the germline V gene, CDR1 is SGHRS and CDR2 is YFSETQ. The CDR3 region has the DNA TGCGCCAGCAGCTGGCCAGGGGTAGACGAGCAGTACTTC. The encoded protein is CASSWPGVDEQYF.

The chain carries TRBV5-6 and TRBJ2-1; D may be TRBD2 (5 bases). The CDR3 spans 17 residues. V lost 5 bases, J lost 0 bases, and 18 bases lay in between. The V gene's germline CDR1 is SGHDT and CDR2 YYEEEE. The CDR3 reads CASSFTDSSRSYNEQFF. The CDR3 nucleotides are TGTGCCAGCAGTTTCACGGACTCGTCACGCTCCTACAATGAGCAGTTCTTC.

The gene calls are TRBV5-1 and TRBJ2-3; D is undetermined. Germline CDR1 reads SGHRS; CDR2 reads YFSETQ. The V and J ends lost 1 base and 4 bases respectively, with 10 bases between them. This CDR3 comprises 14 residues. Here the CDR3 reads CASSLTPGADTQYF. CDR3 coding DNA: TGCGCCAGCAGCTTGACCCCCGGAGCAGATACGCAGTATTTT.

This clone has only a few counts. The chain joins TRBV4-2 to TRBJ2-7; 10 bases map to TRBD2. This CDR3 is built from 14 residues. CDR1 and CDR2 from the germline V gene are LGHNA and YNFKEQ. The ends lost 5 bases at V and 6 bases at J; junction bases unmatched: 7. The CDR3 nucleotides read TGTGCCAGCAGCGAAGGACTAGCGGAGACCGAGCAGTACTTC. It translates to CASSEGLAETEQYF.

The chain recombines TRBV6-6 with TRBJ1-3, with D unclear. From germline, CDR1 is MNHNY and CDR2 SVGAGI (reference sequence). Between the trimmed V and J ends, which lost 0 bases and 4 bases, there was a span of 7 bases. The length of the CDR3 is 14 residues. The CDR3 nucleotides are TGTGCCAGCAGTTACTCGATTCCAGGAAACACCATATATTTT. It yields the protein CASSYSIPGNTIYF.

J is TRBJ1-2 and V is TRBV7-2; D gene unclear. The CDR3 loop spans 14 amino acids. Germline V lookup: CDR1 SGHTA, CDR2 FQGNSA. The V and J ends lost 1 base and 8 bases respectively, with 14 bases between them. Here the CDR3 reads CASSLDSGRGGYTF. The DNA of the CDR3 is TGTGCCAGCAGCTTAGATTCCGGGCGGGGAGGCTACACCTTC.

The chain links TRBV18 to TRBJ2-7, with a possible D match to TRBD1 (6 bases). The germline V gene has CDR1 KGHSH and CDR2 LQKENI. V shed 5 bases and J shed 6 bases, with 17 bases lying between them. The CDR3 is made up of 14 amino acids. This CDR3 reads CASSSLELGGEQYF. In nucleotides, the CDR3 is TGTGCCAGCTCATCACTCGAATTAGGGGGCGAGCAGTACTTC.

This chain links TRBV7-8 with TRBJ2-3, with D uncertain. CDR1 and CDR2 from the germline V gene are SGHVS and FQNEAQ. There are 14 residues in the CDR3. V was trimmed by 5 bases and J by 0 bases, leaving 9 bases between them. The CDR3 protein is CASSPLTSTDTQYF. CDR3 sequence (DNA): TGTGCCAGCAGCCCCCTGACCAGCACAGATACGCAGTATTTT.

The chain couples TRBV7-6 to TRBJ1-6; 11 nucleotides agree with TRBD1. Germline V gene data show CDR1 as SGHVS and CDR2 as FNYEAQ. The V gene end was trimmed by 6 bases and the J gene end by 10 bases; junction bases not matched to a gene: 8. CDR3 length equals 15 residues. The CDR3 nucleotides read TGTGCCAGCAGTTTGGGACAGGGGGGTGTCTCACCCCTCCACTTT. It encodes CASSLGQGGVSPLHF.

The V call is TRBV4-3, the J call TRBJ1-2; D not certain. CDR3 length equals 15 residues. Germline CDR1 reads LGHNA; CDR2 reads YSLEER. V gave up 0 bases and J gave up 3 bases, with 11 bases separating them. As DNA, the CDR3 is TGCGCCAGCAGCCAAGAAGAGGGTTTCGACTATGGCTACACCTTC. This codes for CASSQEEGFDYGYTF.

The chain carries TRBV5-1 and TRBJ2-7; D possibly corresponds to TRBD2 (6 bases). The CDR3 consists of 15 residues. Germline lookup yields CDR1 SGHRS and CDR2 YFSETQ. The V end lost 0 bases, the J end lost 0 bases, and 10 bases lay between the germline ends. Here the CDR3 reads CASSLGGASSYEQYF. The CDR3 DNA reads TGCGCCAGCAGCTTGGGCGGGGCGTCCTCCTACGAGCAGTACTTC.

V is TRBV28 and J is TRBJ2-1, with 9 bases identical to TRBD1. CDR3 size: 14 residues. Trimming at V came to 6 bases and at J to 6 bases, leaving 6 bases not matched to a gene. Per the germline V gene, CDR1 is MDHEN and CDR2 is SYDVKM. The CDR3, as DNA: TGTGCCAGCAGCCAAGGACAGGGGCGCAATGAGCAGTTCTTC. It yields the protein CASSQGQGRNEQFF.

This clone appeared a single time. The rearrangement joins TRBV11-2 to TRBJ2-3; 15 positions match TRBD2. The CDR3 is made up of 16 amino acids. CDR1 is SGHAT, CDR2 FQNNGV, per germline. The J segment lost 4 bases and the V segment lost 5 bases, leaving 4 bases of the junction unmatched. CDR3 DNA sequence: TGTGCCAGCAGCCCGGGGACTAGCGGGAGGTCAGATACGCAGTATTTT. Its protein product is CASSPGTSGRSDTQYF.

V gene TRBV9 combines with J gene TRBJ1-5, with 7 bases identical to TRBD1. Looked up from germline, CDR1 is SGDLS and CDR2 is YYNGEE. J was trimmed by 4 bases and V by 3 bases; bases with no gene match: 7. CDR3 size: 15 residues. The chain's CDR3 is CASSASTGWNQPQHF. The CDR3 DNA sequence: TGTGCCAGCAGCGCGTCGACAGGGTGGAATCAGCCCCAGCATTTT.

With respect to this clone: An end of the junction does not agree with germline; a read error may underlie this. The chain recombines TRBV19 with TRBJ1-4, with 9 bases that match TRBD1. CDR3 length: 16 amino acids. The germline CDR1 and CDR2 sequences are LNHDA and SQIVND (reference sequence). The CDR3 here is CASSIGTGLTHEKLFF. For the CDR3, the DNA is TGTGCCAGTAGTATTGGGACAGGGTTAACTCATGAAAAACTGTTTTTT.

This clone is a singleton in its sample. The genes are TRBV29-1 and TRBJ2-1; 7 bases are a match to TRBD2. V gave up 3 bases and J gave up 3 bases; unmatched junction bases: 5. CDR1 is SQVTM, CDR2 ANQGSEA, per germline. The length of the CDR3 is 14 residues. In DNA, the CDR3 is TGCAGCGTTGATCCAGCGGGAATCTACAATGAGCAGTTCTTC. It encodes CSVDPAGIYNEQFF.

The chain couples TRBV6-1 to TRBJ2-2; D gene ambiguous. Germline V gene sequence: CDR1 MNHNS, CDR2 SASEGT. Trimming left V 6 bases short and J 2 bases short, with 7 bases between. The CDR3 is 13 residues long. DNA of the CDR3: TGTGCCAGCAGAGAATTAAACACCGGGGAGCTGTTTTTT. Translated, it gives CASRELNTGELFF.

The chain couples TRBV2 to TRBJ1-5; maybe TRBD1 (6 bases). The CDR3 loop spans 14 amino acids. V dropped 4 bases and J dropped 7 bases, with 14 bases sitting between them. Germline lookup yields CDR1 SNHLY and CDR2 FYNNEI. Written as DNA, the CDR3 is TGTGCCAGCAGTGTAGGCAGGGGAAACCAGCCCCAGCATTTT. This translates into CASSVGRGNQPQHF. The entire variable domain, with the rest obtained from reference TRBV2 and TRBJ1-5, is as follows: EPEVTQTPSHQVTQMGQEVILRCVPISNHLYFYWYRQILGQKVEFLVSFYNNEISEKSEIFDDQFSVERPDGSNFTLKIRSTKLEDSAMYFCASSVGRGNQPQHFGDGTRLSIL.

The chain has TRBV5-1 and TRBJ1-1; D gene unclear. Trimming pared 4 bases from V and 1 base from J, leaving 11 bases between. Germline V gene sequence: CDR1 SGHRS, CDR2 YFSETQ. This CDR3 region has 14 residues. The CDR3 DNA reads as TGCGCCAGCAGCCCCGGGCGGCAGAACACTGAAGCTTTCTTT. This encodes CASSPGRQNTEAFF.

This clone was observed a handful of times. The rearrangement uses TRBV10-3 and TRBJ1-5; D is ambiguous. The CDR3 runs 14 residues. The V gene lost 3 bases and the J gene lost 1 base, with 7 bases spanning the gap. Germline lookup yields CDR1 ENHRY and CDR2 SYGVKD. The CDR3 DNA is TGTGCCATCAGTGACGGACGGAGCAATCAGCCCCAGCATTTT. This sequence encodes CAISDGRSNQPQHF.

This clone occurred once. The chain is built from TRBV4-3 and TRBJ2-1; D gene uncertain. CDR3 size: 13 residues. The germline V and J ends were trimmed by 6 bases and 6 bases, with 12 bases remaining between them. Germline-derived CDR1 and CDR2 are LGHNA and YSLEER. CDR3 amino acids: CASSRVQVNEQFF. The CDR3 DNA follows: TGCGCCAGCAGTCGCGTGCAGGTCAATGAGCAGTTCTTC.

The chain is built from TRBV5-5 and TRBJ2-2; TRBD1 might be the D (5 bases). The germline gives CDR1 SGHKS, CDR2 YYEKEE (reference sequence). The CDR3 has 15 residues. V gave up 1 base and J gave up 5 bases, with 12 bases separating them. The CDR3 nucleotides are TGTGCCAGCAGCTTGCTACAGGCTTTGACCGGGGAGCTGTTTTTT. Translating gives CASSLLQALTGELFF.

This chain links TRBV27 with TRBJ2-1; perhaps TRBD1 as D (5 bases). The CDR3 is made up of 14 amino acids. The germline gives CDR1 MNHEY, CDR2 SMNVEV (reference sequence). V shed 6 bases and J shed 6 bases, with 15 bases lying between them. Here the CDR3 DNA reads TGTGCCAGCAGCAGACAGAGCAGTCTCAATGAGCAGTTCTTC. Translating it yields CASSRQSSLNEQFF.

The chain joins TRBV4-1 to TRBJ2-1; 7 bases are a match to TRBD2. Trimming removed 4 bases from V and 0 bases from J; junction bases left unmatched: 9. In germline, CDR1 is MGHRA, CDR2 YSYEKL. The CDR3 totals 17 residues. This chain's CDR3 is CASSLRVAGSSYNEQFF. Written as DNA, the CDR3 is TGCGCCAGCAGCCTAAGGGTAGCGGGTAGCTCCTACAATGAGCAGTTCTTC.

The chain has TRBV7-9 and TRBJ2-7; TRBD2 aligns across 12 bases. Germline loops: CDR1 SEHNR, CDR2 FQNEAQ (reference sequence). The CDR3 is 15 residues long. The ends lost 5 bases at V and 3 bases at J; junction bases unmatched: 5. This chain's CDR3 is CASSGWTSGNYEQYF. The DNA of the CDR3 is TGTGCCAGCAGCGGATGGACTAGCGGGAACTACGAGCAGTACTTC.

V is TRBV7-2 and J is TRBJ2-7; D unresolved. The CDR3 has 14 residues. The V end lost 1 base, the J end lost 1 base, and 8 bases lay between the germline ends. Germline V gene data show CDR1 as SGHTA and CDR2 as FQGNSA. CDR3 region: CASSLEIGSYEQYF. CDR3 sequence (DNA): TGTGCCAGCAGCTTAGAGATCGGGTCCTACGAGCAGTACTTC.